This T cell receptor (beta chain) was identified in a study of cytomegalovirus exposure and HLA in healthy donors. Study-wide results and limits: Associated with cytomegalovirus, according to the listing, were 150 to 200 TCR beta chains. TCR beta V segments were, for the most part, productive about 87% or about 30% of the time in an earlier analysis. HLA alleles were associated with 18,000 or so TCR beta sequences in a later analysis at 0.05 false discovery rate.

Both 60 Vbeta primers and 13 Jbeta primers went into the PCR. In the source study's methods: Approximately 11 million shared chains were among the about 80 million unique TCR beta chains that a later analysis counted. Clones were read by immunoSEQ multiplex PCR, and TCRdb kept only the in-frame ones, dropping some. The DNA was the basis for D and trimming; V, J and clone size are from that table. Of about 160,000 clones listed, around 78% are singletons. This clone is a singleton in its sample. Its antigen is unknown. The CDR3 runs 15 residues. Germline assignment: CDR1 LNHNV and CDR2 YYDKDF (reference sequence). V was trimmed by 0 bases and J by 6 bases, leaving 15 bases between them.

This sequence was found in a woman in her thirties or forties in good health and CMV-seropositive. The chain joins TRBV15 to TRBJ2-7, with D perhaps TRBD1 (6 bases). Sample: PBMCs. CDR3 DNA sequence: TGTGCCACCAGCAGAGATGGACAGTTATGGATCGAGCAGTACTTC. It is translated as CATSRDGQLWIEQYF.